Included here is one T cell receptor beta chain sequence, with context. Its target is not known. The sample belongs to a study of T cell responses to AZD1222 COVID-19 vaccine. Study observations and caveats: Clonal diversity may have been underestimated, and the donors were mostly white British, with more females than males.

Produced via immunoSEQ multiplex PCR; TCRdb's table is partial and in-frame only. The data show 150,000 to 200,000 clones, 85% to 95% seen once. This specimen was peripheral blood, taken on day 0 of AZD1222 vaccination. The TCR was taken from an adult in good health.

The CDR3 protein is CASSPLGAGYTF. The CDR3 coding sequence is TGCGCCAGCAGCCCTCTTGGGGCTGGCTACACCTTC. The chain employs TRBV5-1 and TRBJ1-2; maybe TRBD1 (5 bases). CDR1 SGHRS and CDR2 YFSETQ come from the germline V gene. The CDR3 totals 12 residues. Trimming removed 4 bases from V and 7 bases from J, with 11 bases in between. Full variable domain (remainder filled in from reference TRBV5-1 and TRBJ1-2): KAGVTQTPRYLIKTRGQQVTLSCSPISGHRSVSWYQQTPGQGLQFLFEYFSETQRNKGNFPGRFSGRQFSNSRSEMNVSTLELGDSALYLCASSPLGAGYTFGSGTRLTVV.